This TCR beta chain was sequenced for a study of regulatory T cells in long-lasting Graves disease. This sample's time point: persistent/refractory GD, antithyroid drugs over 5 years with positive TRAb. TCR sequences were obtained from RNA taken from PBMCs. The CDR3 has 16 residues. Per the germline V gene, CDR1 is SGHTA and CDR2 is FQGNSA. V trimming: 5 bases; J trimming: 5 bases; junction bases outside the gene matches: 6. Researchers made TCR beta libraries by using iRepertoire HTBI primers and running Arm-PCR on CDR3 regions. TCRdb re-analysed the multiplex PCR reads in MiXCR, keeping a single row per CDR3 protein. The table has a few hundred thousand distinct CDR3 sequences, 20% to 30% seen once. This clonotype was counted between two and nine times.

The origin of this receptor is a female donor with Graves disease. The starting material was peripheral blood mononuclear cells (PBMCs), obtained when the disease was refractory, from a patient treated with antithyroid drugs. V usage is TRBV7-2 and J usage is TRBJ2-5; 15 bases match TRBD2. The CDR3 loop is CASSPRTSGRAETQYF. Here the CDR3 DNA reads TGTGCCAGCAGCCCCCGGACTAGCGGGAGGGCGGAGACCCAGTACTTC.